A single sample is the source of the 27 T cell receptor beta chains below, sequenced in a study of CD8 T cells in ankylosing spondylitis. TCRdb passed the 5' RACE reads through MiXCR, listing each CDR3 protein once. The data contain about 200,000 distinct CDR3 sequences, over 10% of them seen just once; the ten biggest clones take up 16%. Material for sequencing was blood, either unsorted or a sorted T cell fraction (not recorded which). The receptors originated from a male donor with ankylosing spondylitis or in good health (not recorded which).

This clonotype has a handful of counts. V gene TRBV6-1 combines with J gene TRBJ2-7; 8 bases agree with TRBD1. Germline values: CDR1 MNHNS, CDR2 SASEGT. This CDR3 has 15 amino acids. The trim removed 5 bases at V and 0 bases at J, leaving 6 bases unmatched. The chain's CDR3 is CASSTPGQDSYEQYF. The CDR3 nucleotides read TGTGCCAGCAGTACACCGGGACAGGACTCCTACGAGCAGTACTTC.

The rearrangement links TRBV20-1 to TRBJ2-5; D possibly corresponds to TRBD1 (6 bases). The CDR3 length is 14 residues. CDR1 is DFQATT, CDR2 SNEGSKA, per germline (reference sequence). The V end lost 0 bases, the J end lost 2 bases, and 10 bases lay between the germline ends. The CDR3 protein is CSARDSQGQETQYF. CDR3 in DNA: TGCAGTGCTAGAGATTCCCAGGGGCAAGAGACCCAGTACTTC.

This chain links TRBV6-2 or TRBV6-3 with TRBJ1-5, with D possibly TRBD1 on 5 matching bases. The CDR3 is 14 amino acids. Trimming removed 6 bases at V and 5 bases at J, with 14 bases between. Germline CDR1 is MNHEY and CDR2 is SVGEGT. The CDR3 DNA sequence: TGTGCCAGCAGGAGCCGGGGGGAGCATCAGCCCCAGCATTTT. Translated, it gives CASRSRGEHQPQHF.

The chain joins TRBV27 to TRBJ1-5; 11 bases align to TRBD1. CDR1 MNHEY and CDR2 SMNVEV come from the germline V gene (reference sequence). J lost 7 bases, V lost 5 bases, and 4 bases had no gene match. CDR3 length equals 14 residues. The CDR3 bases are TGTGCCAGCAGTATCGGGACAGGGGGACAGCCCCAGCATTTT. This gives the protein CASSIGTGGQPQHF.

This chain joins TRBV9 and TRBJ2-3; D is ambiguous. Germline CDR1 reads SGDLS; CDR2 reads YYNGEE. V lost 4 bases and J 3 bases, leaving 15 bases between the germline ends. The CDR3 runs to 15 residues. CDR3 nucleotide sequence: TGTGCCAGCAGCCCCCGACCCGACGGGACAGATACGCAGTATTTT. This translates into CASSPRPDGTDTQYF.

The chain couples TRBV7-9 to TRBJ2-7; 7 nucleotides agree with TRBD1. This CDR3 contains 15 residues. Trimming removed 4 bases from V and 2 bases from J; junction bases left unmatched: 8. CDR1 is SEHNR, CDR2 FQNEAQ, per germline (reference sequence). The CDR3 protein is CASSSVDRDPYEQYF. CDR3 bases: TGTGCCAGCAGCTCCGTAGACAGGGACCCCTACGAGCAGTACTTC. Complete variable domain (other parts from reference TRBV7-9 and TRBJ2-7): DTGVSQNPRHKITKRGQNVTFRCDPISEHNRLYWYRQTLGQGPEFLTYFQNEAQLEKSRLLSDRFSAERPKGSFSTLEIQRTEQGDSAMYLCASSSVDRDPYEQYFGPGTRLTVT.

This clonotype was observed a few times. The chain uses TRBV6-2 or TRBV6-3 and TRBJ2-1, with 9 bases fitting TRBD2. CDR3 size: 16 residues. Looked up from germline, CDR1 is MNHEY and CDR2 is SVGEGT. The junction had 8 bases not matched to a gene; V was cut back by 6 bases and J by 2 bases. DNA of the CDR3: TGTGCCAGCAGCAGCCTAGCGGGGATACCCTACAATGAGCAGTTCTTC. Encoded protein: CASSSLAGIPYNEQFF.

This clonotype was found a few times. V gene TRBV7-2 combines with J gene TRBJ2-7; D might be TRBD2 (6 bases). With 1 base removed from V and 2 bases from J, the gap between germline ends came to 12 bases. This CDR3 region has 15 residues. The germline gives CDR1 SGHTA, CDR2 FQGNSA. CDR3 region: CASSLEGTPPYEQYF. In nucleotides, the CDR3 is TGTGCCAGCAGCTTAGAAGGGACTCCTCCCTACGAGCAGTACTTC.

Many counts were recorded for this clonotype. The chain is built from TRBV25-1 and TRBJ1-6, with a weak D call TRBD1 (6 bases). There are 17 residues in the CDR3. The germline V gene encodes CDR1 MGHDK and CDR2 SYGVNS. Trimming removed 3 bases from V and 9 bases from J, with 21 bases in between. The CDR3 region has the DNA TGTGCCAGCAGTGATTTAAGCGCCCAAAGAGGGGGTTCACCCCTCCACTTT. Amino acids: CASSDLSAQRGGSPLHF.

This clonotype has just a few counts. V and J are TRBV19 and TRBJ1-2; D possibly corresponds to TRBD1 (5 bases). Between the trimmed V and J ends, which lost 9 bases and 5 bases, there was a span of 22 bases. The CDR3 consists of 15 residues. The germline gives CDR1 LNHDA, CDR2 SQIVND (reference sequence). The CDR3 DNA is TGTGCCAGCCAGGAAGACAGCATGCGTTTTTATGGCTACACCTTC. Its translation is CASQEDSMRFYGYTF.

A few counts support this clonotype. V is TRBV27 and J is TRBJ2-5, with D perhaps matching TRBD1 (6 bases). The V gene's germline CDR1 is MNHEY and CDR2 SMNVEV (reference sequence). This CDR3 spans 16 amino acids. The V end lost 5 bases, the J end lost 3 bases, and 19 bases lay between the germline ends. CDR3 amino acids: CASSPGTTLGEETQYF. DNA of the CDR3: TGTGCCAGCAGTCCGGGGACAACCCTTGGGGAAGAGACCCAGTACTTC.

The genes are TRBV20-1 and TRBJ2-7, with D unclear. The CDR3 consists of 15 residues. The germline V gene encodes CDR1 DFQATT and CDR2 SNEGSKA (reference sequence). V lost 3 bases, J lost 6 bases, and 21 bases lay in between. This CDR3 reads CSARTPAAATGEQYF. The CDR3 DNA reads as TGCAGTGCTAGGACGCCCGCAGCCGCGACGGGCGAGCAGTACTTC.

This chain uses TRBV7-2 with TRBJ2-1; 7 bases agree with TRBD2. V lost 0 bases, J lost 3 bases, and 5 bases stayed unmatched. Germline CDR1 reads SGHTA; CDR2 reads FQGNSA. CDR3 size: 16 residues. As DNA, the CDR3 is TGTGCCAGCAGCTTAGCGGAGGCTAGCGGCTACAATGAGCAGTTCTTC. It specifies CASSLAEASGYNEQFF.

The chain uses TRBV5-5 and TRBJ1-2, with D tentatively TRBD1 (5 bases). The CDR3 totals 15 residues. CDR1 and CDR2 (germline): SGHKS, YYEKEE (reference sequence). Trimming left V 0 bases short and J 5 bases short, with 14 bases between. CDR3 amino acids: CASSLVPGPTYGYTF. The CDR3 DNA is TGTGCCAGCAGCTTGGTTCCGGGACCTACTTATGGCTACACCTTC.

The chain uses TRBV5-5 and TRBJ2-1, with a tentative D call TRBD2 (6 bases). CDR1 is SGHKS, CDR2 YYEKEE, per germline (reference sequence). Trimming took off 2 bases at V and 2 bases at J, with 20 bases between the two ends. The CDR3 consists of 18 residues. The CDR3 protein is CASSFVVREGIPYNEQFF. DNA of the CDR3: TGTGCCAGCAGCTTTGTAGTGCGGGAAGGTATACCCTACAATGAGCAGTTCTTC.

There are a few counts of this clonotype. CDR3 sequence: CASSPTTLMNTEAFF. The CDR3 region has the DNA TGTGCCAGCAGCCCAACGACACTCATGAACACTGAAGCTTTCTTT. The V gene is TRBV11-2, the J gene TRBJ1-1; D remains unclear. V was cut by 5 bases and J by 0 bases, with 13 bases left in between. This CDR3 contains 15 residues. The germline gives CDR1 SGHAT, CDR2 FQNNGV. Based on the CDR3 plus reference TRBV11-2 and TRBJ1-1, the full variable domain is EAGVAQSPRYKIIEKRQSVAFWCNPISGHATLYWYQQILGQGPKLLIQFQNNGVVDDSQLPKDRFSAERLKGVDSTLKIQPAKLEDSAVYLCASSPTTLMNTEAFFGQGTRLTVV.

The chain is built from TRBV10-3 and TRBJ2-3; TRBD1 matches 9 bases. CDR3 length equals 16 residues. V was clipped by 4 bases and J by 4 bases; unmatched bases: 9. Germline loops: CDR1 ENHRY, CDR2 SYGVKD. DNA for the CDR3: TGTGCCATCAGTGTTTCTCCCGGGACAGGGTCAGATACGCAGTATTTT. It translates to CAISVSPGTGSDTQYF.

J is TRBJ2-5 and V is TRBV12-3 or TRBV12-4, with 10 bases that match TRBD2. V gave up 4 bases and J gave up 5 bases; unmatched junction bases: 4. This CDR3 is built from 14 residues. The CDR3 DNA reads TGTGCCAGCAGTTCTCCGGGACTAGCGGAGACCCAGTACTTC. It translates to CASSSPGLAETQYF.

There are many counts of this clonotype. The J gene is TRBJ1-1, the V gene TRBV12-3 or TRBV12-4, with a weak D call TRBD1 (5 bases). This CDR3 spans 9 amino acids. V lost 8 bases, J lost 11 bases, and 9 bases lay in between. Written as DNA, the CDR3 is TGTGCCAGCGGCTCAGGGGCTTTCTTT. It codes for CASGSGAFF.

This clonotype was observed a few times. The chain has TRBV20-1 and TRBJ2-6, with 8 bases fitting TRBD2. The CDR3 runs 18 residues. V lost 0 bases, J lost 1 base, and 8 bases stayed unmatched. From germline, CDR1 is DFQATT and CDR2 SNEGSKA (reference sequence). CDR3 in DNA: TGCAGTGCTAGAGATGAAGTAGCGGGATATTCTGGGGCCAACGTCCTGACTTTC. It translates to CSARDEVAGYSGANVLTF.

The chain recombines TRBV29-1 with TRBJ2-3, with 8 bases lining up with TRBD2. Germline CDR1 and CDR2: SQVTM and ANQGSEA. Unmatched junction bases numbered 7, after V lost 7 bases and J lost 4 bases. CDR3 size: 13 residues. CDR3 bases: TGCAGCGGGGGGGGAGCGGGAGCAGATACGCAGTATTTT. The encoded protein is CSGGGAGADTQYF.

This clonotype was seen more than once but under ten times. The chain is built from TRBV14 and TRBJ2-3, with TRBD1 matching over 9 bases. The J segment lost 6 bases and the V segment lost 0 bases, leaving 7 bases of the junction unmatched. Germline CDR1 is SGHDN and CDR2 is FVKESK. This CDR3 region has 16 residues. CDR3 sequence: CASSQEGTGRDDTQYF. The CDR3 DNA sequence: TGTGCCAGCAGCCAAGAAGGGACAGGGAGGGACGATACGCAGTATTTT.

This clonotype was picked up one time. The chain uses TRBV7-2 and TRBJ2-2; possibly TRBD1 for D (6 bases). The ends were cut back, 1 base at V and 6 bases at J, with 9 bases in the middle. Germline V gene sequence: CDR1 SGHTA, CDR2 FQGNSA. There are 14 residues in the CDR3. The CDR3 DNA follows: TGTGCCAGCAGCTTAGTATCAGGGGCCGGGGAGCTGTTTTTT. Encoded protein: CASSLVSGAGELFF.

This clonotype was seen a handful of times. The chain uses TRBV12-3 or TRBV12-4 and TRBJ2-7; 13 bases line up with TRBD2. CDR3 length: 14 amino acids. The ends lost 4 bases at V and 5 bases at J; junction bases unmatched: 2. The CDR3 DNA reads as TGTGCCAGCAGTTCAGGGACTAGCGGGAACGAGCAGTACTTC. Protein: CASSSGTSGNEQYF.

This clonotype was seen a handful of times. This chain joins TRBV7-9 and TRBJ2-7; D ambiguous. The germline V gene has CDR1 SEHNR and CDR2 FQNEAQ (reference sequence). Trimming removed 5 bases from V and 2 bases from J, with 10 bases in between. The CDR3 contains 13 residues. The CDR3 DNA reads as TGTGCCAGCAGCCCAAGCATAACCTACGAGCAGTACTTC. Translation gives CASSPSITYEQYF.

A few counts support this clonotype. This rearrangement joins TRBV24-1 to TRBJ2-5, with 7 bases that match TRBD1. V shed 5 bases, J shed 3 bases, and the junction held 5 bases outside the gene matches. The CDR3 contains 14 residues. CDR1 KGHDR and CDR2 SFDVKD come from the germline V gene. CDR3: CATSGPGTEETQYF. The DNA of the CDR3 is TGTGCCACCAGTGGCCCCGGGACAGAAGAGACCCAGTACTTC.

The chain has TRBV20-1 and TRBJ2-1; TRBD1 matches at 8 bases. The J segment lost 0 bases and the V segment lost 6 bases, leaving 4 bases of the junction unmatched. Germline V CDR1 and CDR2: DFQATT, SNEGSKA (reference sequence). CDR3 size: 14 residues. The chain's CDR3 is CSAKDRASYNEQFF. In DNA form, the CDR3 reads TGCAGTGCCAAGGACAGGGCCTCCTACAATGAGCAGTTCTTC.